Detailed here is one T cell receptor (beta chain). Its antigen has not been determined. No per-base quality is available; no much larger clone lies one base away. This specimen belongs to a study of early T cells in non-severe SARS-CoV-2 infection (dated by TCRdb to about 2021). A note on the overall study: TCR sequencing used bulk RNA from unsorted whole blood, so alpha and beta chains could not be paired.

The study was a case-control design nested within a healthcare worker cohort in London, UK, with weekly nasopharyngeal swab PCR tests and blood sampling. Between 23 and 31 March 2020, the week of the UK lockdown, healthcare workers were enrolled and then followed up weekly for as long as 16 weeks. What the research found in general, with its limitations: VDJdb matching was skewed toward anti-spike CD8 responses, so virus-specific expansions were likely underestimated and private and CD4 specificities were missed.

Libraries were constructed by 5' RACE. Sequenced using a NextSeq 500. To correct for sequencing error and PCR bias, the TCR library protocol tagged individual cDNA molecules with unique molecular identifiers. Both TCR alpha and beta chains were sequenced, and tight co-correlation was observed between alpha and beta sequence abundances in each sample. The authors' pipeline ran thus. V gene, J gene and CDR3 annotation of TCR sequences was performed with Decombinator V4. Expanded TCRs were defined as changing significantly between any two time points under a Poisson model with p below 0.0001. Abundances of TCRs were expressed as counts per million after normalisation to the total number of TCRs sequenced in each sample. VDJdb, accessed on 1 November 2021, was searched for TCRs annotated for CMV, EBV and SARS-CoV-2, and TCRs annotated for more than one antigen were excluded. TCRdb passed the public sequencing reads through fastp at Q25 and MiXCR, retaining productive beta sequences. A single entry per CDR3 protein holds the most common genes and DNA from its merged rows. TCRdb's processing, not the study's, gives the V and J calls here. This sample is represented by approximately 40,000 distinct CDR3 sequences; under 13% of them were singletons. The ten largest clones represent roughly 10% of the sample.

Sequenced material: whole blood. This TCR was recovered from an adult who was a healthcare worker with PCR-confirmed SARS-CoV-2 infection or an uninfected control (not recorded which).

The sequenced DNA is TGTGCCTGGCTCTCCGGGACACTTAGCACAGATACGCAGTATTTT. Its amino acids are CAWLSGTLSTDTQYF. The chain is assembled from TRBV30 and TRBJ2-3; a tentative D call is TRBD1 (6 bases match). The CDR3 sequence holds 15 residues, the cysteine and phenylalanine included. The CDR3 DNA has 45 bases and is translated from base 1. V loses 5 bases of germline sequence and J loses 0 bases, and the interval between the two ends is 15 bases. Sequences GTSNPN (CDR1) and SVGIG (CDR2) are obtained from the germline V gene (reference sequence).